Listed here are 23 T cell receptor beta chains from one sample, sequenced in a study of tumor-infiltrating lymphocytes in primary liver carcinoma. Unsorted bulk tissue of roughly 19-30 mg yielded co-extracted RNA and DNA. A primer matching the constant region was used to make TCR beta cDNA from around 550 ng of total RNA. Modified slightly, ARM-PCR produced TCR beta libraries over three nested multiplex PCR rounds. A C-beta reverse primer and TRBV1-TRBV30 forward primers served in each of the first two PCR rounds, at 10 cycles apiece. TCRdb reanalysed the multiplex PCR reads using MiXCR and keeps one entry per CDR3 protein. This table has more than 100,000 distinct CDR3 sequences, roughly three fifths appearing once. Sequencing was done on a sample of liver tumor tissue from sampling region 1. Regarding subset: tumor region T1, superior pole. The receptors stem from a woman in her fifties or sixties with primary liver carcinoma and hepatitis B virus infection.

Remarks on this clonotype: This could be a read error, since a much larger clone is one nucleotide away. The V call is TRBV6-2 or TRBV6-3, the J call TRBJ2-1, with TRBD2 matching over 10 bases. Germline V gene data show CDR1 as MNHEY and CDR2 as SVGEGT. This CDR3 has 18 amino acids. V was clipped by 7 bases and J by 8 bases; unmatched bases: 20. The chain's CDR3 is CASIRPGVLAGKRYEQFF. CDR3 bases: TGTGCCAGCATCCGACCCGGGGTACTAGCGGGAAAGAGGTATGAGCAGTTCTTC.

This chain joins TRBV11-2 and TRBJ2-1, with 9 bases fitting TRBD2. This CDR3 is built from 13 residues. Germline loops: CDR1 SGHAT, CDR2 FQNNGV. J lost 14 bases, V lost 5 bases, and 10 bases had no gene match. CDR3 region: CASSRASGAEEFF. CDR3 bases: TGTGCCAGCAGCCGGGCTAGCGGGGCAGAGGAGTTCTTC.

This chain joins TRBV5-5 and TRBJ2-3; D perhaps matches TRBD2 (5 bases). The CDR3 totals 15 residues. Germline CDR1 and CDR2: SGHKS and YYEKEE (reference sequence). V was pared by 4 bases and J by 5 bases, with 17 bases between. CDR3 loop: CASSPRASSIDTQYF. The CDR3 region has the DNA TGTGCCAGCAGCCCGCGGGCTAGTTCAATAGATACGCAGTATTTT.

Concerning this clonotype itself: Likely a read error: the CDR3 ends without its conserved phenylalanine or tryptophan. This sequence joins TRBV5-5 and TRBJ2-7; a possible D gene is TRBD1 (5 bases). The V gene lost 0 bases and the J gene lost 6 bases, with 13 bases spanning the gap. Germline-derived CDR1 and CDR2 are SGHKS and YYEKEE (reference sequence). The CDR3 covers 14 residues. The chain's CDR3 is CASSLGDRRTEQYS. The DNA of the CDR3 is TGTGCCAGCAGCTTGGGAGACAGACGCACCGAGCAGTACTCC.

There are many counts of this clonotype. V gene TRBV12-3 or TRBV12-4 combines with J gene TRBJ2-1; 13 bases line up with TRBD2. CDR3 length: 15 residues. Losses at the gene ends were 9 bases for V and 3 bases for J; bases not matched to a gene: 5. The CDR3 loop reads CASRGTSGNYNEQFF. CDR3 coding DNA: TGTGCCAGTCGAGGGACTAGCGGGAACTACAATGAGCAGTTCTTC.

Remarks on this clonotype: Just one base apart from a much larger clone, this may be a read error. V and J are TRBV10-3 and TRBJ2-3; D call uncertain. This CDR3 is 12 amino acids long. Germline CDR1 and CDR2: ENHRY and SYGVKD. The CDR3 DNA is TGTGCCATCGGTGAGTCTCAGCGTTCGCAGTATTTT. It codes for CAIGESQRSQYF.

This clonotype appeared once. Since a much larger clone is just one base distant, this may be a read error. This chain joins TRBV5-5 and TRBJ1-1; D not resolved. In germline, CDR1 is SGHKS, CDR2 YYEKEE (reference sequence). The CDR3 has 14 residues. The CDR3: CACSFEWEYTEAFF. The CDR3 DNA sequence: TGTGCCTGCAGCTTCGAATGGGAATACACTGAAGCTTTCTTT.

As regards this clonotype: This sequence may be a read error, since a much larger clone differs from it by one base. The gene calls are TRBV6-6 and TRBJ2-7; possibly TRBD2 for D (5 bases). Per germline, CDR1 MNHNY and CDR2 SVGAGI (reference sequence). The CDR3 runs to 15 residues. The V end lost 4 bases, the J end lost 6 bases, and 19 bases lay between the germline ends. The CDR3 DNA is TGTGCCAGCAGTTCCCTACTAGTGGGAGTGCGCGAGCAGTACTTC. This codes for CASSSLLVGVREQYF.

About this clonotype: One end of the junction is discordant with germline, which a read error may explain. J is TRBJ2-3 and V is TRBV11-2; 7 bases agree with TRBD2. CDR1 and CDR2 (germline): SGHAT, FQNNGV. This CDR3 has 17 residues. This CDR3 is CASSLGGLTCTTDTRYF. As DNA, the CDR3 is TGTGCCAGCAGCTTAGGGGGACTAACGTGCACGACAGATACGCGGTATTTT.

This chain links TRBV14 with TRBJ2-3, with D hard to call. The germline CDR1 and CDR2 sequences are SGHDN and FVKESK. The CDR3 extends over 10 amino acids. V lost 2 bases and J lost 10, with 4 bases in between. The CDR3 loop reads CASSQNSQYF. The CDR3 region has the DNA TGTGCCAGCAGCCAAAATTCGCAGTATTTT.

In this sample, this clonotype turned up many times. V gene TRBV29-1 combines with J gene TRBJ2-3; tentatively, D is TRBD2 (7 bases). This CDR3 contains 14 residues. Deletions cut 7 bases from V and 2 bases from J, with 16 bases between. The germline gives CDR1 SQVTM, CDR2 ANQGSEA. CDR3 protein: CSELGGRDTDTQYF. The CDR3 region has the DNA TGCAGCGAGCTAGGGGGGAGGGACACAGATACGCAGTATTTT.

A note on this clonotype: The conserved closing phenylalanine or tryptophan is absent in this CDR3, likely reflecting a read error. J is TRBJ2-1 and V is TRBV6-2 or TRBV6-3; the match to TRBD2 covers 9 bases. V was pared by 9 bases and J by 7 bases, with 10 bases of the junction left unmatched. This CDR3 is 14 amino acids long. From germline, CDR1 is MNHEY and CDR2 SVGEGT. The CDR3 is CASRSGTSRNEQFI. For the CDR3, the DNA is TGTGCCAGTAGATCCGGGACTAGCAGGAATGAGCAGTTCATC.

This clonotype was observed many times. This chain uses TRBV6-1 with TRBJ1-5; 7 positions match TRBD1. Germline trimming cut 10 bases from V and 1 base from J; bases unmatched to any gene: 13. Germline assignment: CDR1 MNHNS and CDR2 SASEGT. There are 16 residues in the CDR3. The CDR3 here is CATGGQGGLSNQPQHF. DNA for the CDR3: TGTGCCACCGGGGGGCAGGGGGGATTGAGCAATCAGCCCCAGCATTTT.

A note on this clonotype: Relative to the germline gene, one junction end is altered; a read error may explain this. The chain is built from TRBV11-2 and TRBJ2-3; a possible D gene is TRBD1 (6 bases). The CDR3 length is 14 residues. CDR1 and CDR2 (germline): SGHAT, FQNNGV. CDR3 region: CAGCLNREIDMQYF. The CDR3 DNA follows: TGTGCCGGCTGCTTAAACAGGGAGATCGATATGCAGTATTTT.

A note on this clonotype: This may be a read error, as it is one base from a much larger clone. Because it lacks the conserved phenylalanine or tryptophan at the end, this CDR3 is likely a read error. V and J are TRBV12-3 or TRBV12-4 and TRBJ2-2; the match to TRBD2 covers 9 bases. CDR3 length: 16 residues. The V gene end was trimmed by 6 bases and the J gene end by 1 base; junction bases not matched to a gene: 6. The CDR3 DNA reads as TGTGCCAGCAGGAGTCCGACTAGCGGGAACACCGGGGAGCTGTTTTAT. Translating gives CASRSPTSGNTGELFY.

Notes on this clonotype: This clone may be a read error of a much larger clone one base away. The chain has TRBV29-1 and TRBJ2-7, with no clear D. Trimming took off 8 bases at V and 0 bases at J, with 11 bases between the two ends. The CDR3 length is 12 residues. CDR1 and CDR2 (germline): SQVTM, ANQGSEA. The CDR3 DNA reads TGCAGCCTTGGGAAGAGCTCCTACGAGCAGTACTTC. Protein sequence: CSLGKSSYEQYF.

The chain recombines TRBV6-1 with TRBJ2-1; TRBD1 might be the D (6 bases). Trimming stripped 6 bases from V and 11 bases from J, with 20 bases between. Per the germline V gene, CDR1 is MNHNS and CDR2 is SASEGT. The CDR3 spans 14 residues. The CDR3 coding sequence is TGTGCCAGCAGCCCTCGGCAGGGGTCGGGCAAGCAGTTCTTC. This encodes CASSPRQGSGKQFF.

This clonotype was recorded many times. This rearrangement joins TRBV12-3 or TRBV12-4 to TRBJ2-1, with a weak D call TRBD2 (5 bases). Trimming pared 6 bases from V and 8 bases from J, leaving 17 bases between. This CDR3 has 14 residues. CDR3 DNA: TGTGCCAGCAGCCCGAGGACTGAAGGCGATGAGCAGTTCTTC. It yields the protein CASSPRTEGDEQFF.

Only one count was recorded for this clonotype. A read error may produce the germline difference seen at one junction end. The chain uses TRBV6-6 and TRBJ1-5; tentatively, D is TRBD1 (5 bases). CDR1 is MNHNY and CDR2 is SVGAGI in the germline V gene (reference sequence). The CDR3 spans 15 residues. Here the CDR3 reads CASRGHGLSNQAQHF. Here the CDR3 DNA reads TGTGCCAGCAGAGGACATGGTCTAAGCAATCAGGCCCAGCATTTT.

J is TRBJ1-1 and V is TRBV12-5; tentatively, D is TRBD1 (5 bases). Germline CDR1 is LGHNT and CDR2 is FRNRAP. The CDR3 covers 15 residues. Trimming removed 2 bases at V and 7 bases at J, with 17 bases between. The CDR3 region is CASGLRQGGTREAFF. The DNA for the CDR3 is TGTGCTAGTGGTTTGCGGCAGGGAGGAACCCGTGAAGCTTTCTTT.

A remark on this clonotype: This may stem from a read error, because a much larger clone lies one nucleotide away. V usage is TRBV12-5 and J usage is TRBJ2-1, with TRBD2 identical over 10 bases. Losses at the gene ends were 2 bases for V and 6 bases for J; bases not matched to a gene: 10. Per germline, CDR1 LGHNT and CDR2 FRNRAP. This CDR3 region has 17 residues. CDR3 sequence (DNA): TGTGCTAGTGGTTTGTCCCTAACTAGCGGGGTATGCAATGAGCAGTTCTTC. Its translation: CASGLSLTSGVCNEQFF.

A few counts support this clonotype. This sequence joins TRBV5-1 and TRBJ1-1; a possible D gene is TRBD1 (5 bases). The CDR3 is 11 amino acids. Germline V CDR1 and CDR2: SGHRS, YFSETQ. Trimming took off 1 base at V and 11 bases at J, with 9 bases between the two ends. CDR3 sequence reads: CASSLQGVAFF. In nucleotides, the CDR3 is TGCGCCAGCAGCTTGCAAGGGGTGGCTTTCTTT.

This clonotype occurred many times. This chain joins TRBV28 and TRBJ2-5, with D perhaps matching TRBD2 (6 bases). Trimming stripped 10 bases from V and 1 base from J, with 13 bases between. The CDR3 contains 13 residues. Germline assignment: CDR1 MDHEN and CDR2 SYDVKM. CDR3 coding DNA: TGTGCCACCCTAGGGACTTTCCAAGAGACCCAGTACTTC. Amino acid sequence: CATLGTFQETQYF.